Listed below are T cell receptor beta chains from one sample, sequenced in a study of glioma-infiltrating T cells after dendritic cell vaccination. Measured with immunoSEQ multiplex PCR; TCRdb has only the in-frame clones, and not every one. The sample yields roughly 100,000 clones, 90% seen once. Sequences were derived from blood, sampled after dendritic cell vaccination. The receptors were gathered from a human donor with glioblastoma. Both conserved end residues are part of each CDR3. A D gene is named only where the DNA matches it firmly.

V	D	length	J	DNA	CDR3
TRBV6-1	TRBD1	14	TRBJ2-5	TGTGCCATCTCCAGTAGGGGGCCTAAAGAGACCCAGTACTTC	CAISSRGPKETQYF
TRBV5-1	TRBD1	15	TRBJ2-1	TGCGCCAGCAGCCTCGCCGACAGGGTTTCGAATGAGCAGTTCTTC	CASSLADRVSNEQFF
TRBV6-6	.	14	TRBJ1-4	TGTGCCAGTGGAGTCAGAGGGCGAAATGAAAAACTGTTTTTT	CASGVRGRNEKLFF
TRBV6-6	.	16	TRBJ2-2	TGTGCCAGCAGTTACGACGAGGCAGCTAACACCGGGGAGCTGTTTTTT	CASSYDEAANTGELFF
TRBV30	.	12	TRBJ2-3	TGTGCCTGGGGGGCTGGGACAGATACGCAGTATTTT	CAWGAGTDTQYF
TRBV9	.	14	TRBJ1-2	TGTGCCAGCAGCGTAGCTCATTCCGGTGGGCTTGCCACCTTC	CASSVAHSGGLATF
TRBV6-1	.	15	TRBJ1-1	TGTGCCAGCAGAGATGCCCCGACAGAGAACACTGAAGCTTTCTTT	CASRDAPTENTEAFF
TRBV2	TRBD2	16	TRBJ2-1	TGTGCCAGCAGTGAAGGACGGGGACTAGGTACGAATGAGCAGTTCTTC	CASSEGRGLGTNEQFF
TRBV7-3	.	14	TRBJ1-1	TGTGCCAGCAGCTTAGGCCACCAGAACACTGAAGCTTTCTTT	CASSLGHQNTEAFF
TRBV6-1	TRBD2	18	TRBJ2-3	TGTGCCAGCAGTGAAGAGGGCGGGGGGGCCCACCGGGCAGATACGCAGTATTTT	CASSEEGGGAHRADTQYF